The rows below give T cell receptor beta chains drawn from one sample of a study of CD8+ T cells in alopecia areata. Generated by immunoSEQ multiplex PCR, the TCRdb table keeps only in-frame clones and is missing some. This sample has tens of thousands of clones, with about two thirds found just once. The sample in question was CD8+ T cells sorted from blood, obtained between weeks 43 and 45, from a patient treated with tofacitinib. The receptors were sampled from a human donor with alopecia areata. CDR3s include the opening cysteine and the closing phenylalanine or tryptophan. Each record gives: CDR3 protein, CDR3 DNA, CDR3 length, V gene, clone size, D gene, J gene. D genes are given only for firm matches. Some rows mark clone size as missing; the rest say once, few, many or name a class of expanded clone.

CDR3 protein: CASSQGEGEGREFF; CDR3 DNA: TGTGCCAGCAGCCAAGGCGAGGGGGAGGGACGGGAGTTCTTC; CDR3 length: 14; V gene: TRBV14; clone size: NA; D gene: NA; J gene: TRBJ2-1
CDR3 protein: CASSFNVQGERYGYTF; CDR3 DNA: TGCGCCAGCAGCTTTAACGTACAGGGGGAACGGTATGGCTACACCTTC; CDR3 length: 16; V gene: TRBV5-1; clone size: NA; D gene: TRBD1; J gene: TRBJ1-2
CDR3 protein: CSVDGPTSSEQYF; CDR3 DNA: TGCAGCGTTGACGGGCCGACCTCAAGCGAGCAGTACTTC; CDR3 length: 13; V gene: TRBV29-1; clone size: few; D gene: NA; J gene: TRBJ2-7
CDR3 protein: CASGRVGTGELFF; CDR3 DNA: TGTGCCAGCGGACGTGTGGGGACCGGGGAGCTGTTTTTT; CDR3 length: 13; V gene: TRBV7-3; clone size: medium-sized; D gene: NA; J gene: TRBJ2-2
CDR3 protein: CASRETGGNEAFF; CDR3 DNA: TGTGCCAGCAGGGAGACAGGAGGGAACGAAGCTTTCTTT; CDR3 length: 13; V gene: TRBV6-5; clone size: once; D gene: NA; J gene: TRBJ1-1
CDR3 protein: CASSDSSGGAGEQYF; CDR3 DNA: TGTGCCAGCAGTGACTCTAGCGGGGGGGCCGGCGAGCAGTACTTC; CDR3 length: 15; V gene: TRBV6-4; clone size: NA; D gene: TRBD2; J gene: TRBJ2-7
CDR3 protein: CASSEGRTGFTYEQYF; CDR3 DNA: TGTGCCAGCAGTGAGGGTAGGACAGGGTTCACCTACGAGCAGTACTTC; CDR3 length: 16; V gene: TRBV2; clone size: few; D gene: TRBD1; J gene: TRBJ2-7
CDR3 protein: CASSDKQVLNTEAFF; CDR3 DNA: TGTGCCAGCAGCGACAAACAGGTTTTGAACACTGAAGCTTTCTTT; CDR3 length: 15; V gene: TRBV9; clone size: NA; D gene: NA; J gene: TRBJ1-1
CDR3 protein: CASSVALAETYEQYF; CDR3 DNA: TGTGCCAGCAGCGTAGCACTAGCGGAGACCTACGAGCAGTACTTC; CDR3 length: 15; V gene: TRBV9; clone size: NA; D gene: TRBD2; J gene: TRBJ2-7
CDR3 protein: CASSQGGNEQFF; CDR3 DNA: TGCGCCAGCAGCCAAGGGGGGAATGAGCAGTTCTTC; CDR3 length: 12; V gene: TRBV4-1; clone size: NA; D gene: NA; J gene: TRBJ2-1
CDR3 protein: CSVIGSGDGEKLFF; CDR3 DNA: TGCAGCGTTATTGGGTCAGGGGATGGTGAAAAACTGTTTTTT; CDR3 length: 14; V gene: TRBV29-1; clone size: few; D gene: NA; J gene: TRBJ1-4
CDR3 protein: CASTDSYEQYF; CDR3 DNA: TGTGCCAGCACCGACTCCTACGAGCAGTACTTC; CDR3 length: 11; V gene: TRBV7-2; clone size: few; D gene: NA; J gene: TRBJ2-7
CDR3 protein: CSVGGVAGELFF; CDR3 DNA: TGCAGCGTTGGAGGGGTAGCCGGGGAGCTGTTTTTT; CDR3 length: 12; V gene: TRBV29-1; clone size: NA; D gene: NA; J gene: TRBJ2-2
CDR3 protein: CASSQDWASGDQETQYF; CDR3 DNA: TGCGCCAGCAGCCAAGATTGGGCTAGCGGGGACCAAGAGACCCAGTACTTC; CDR3 length: 17; V gene: TRBV4-3; clone size: NA; D gene: TRBD2; J gene: TRBJ2-5
CDR3 protein: CASSPTRTDTQYF; CDR3 DNA: TGTGCCAGCAGCCCCACTAGGACAGATACGCAGTATTTT; CDR3 length: 13; V gene: TRBV7-8; clone size: NA; D gene: NA; J gene: TRBJ2-3
CDR3 protein: CATSKTGIDYEQYF; CDR3 DNA: TGTGCCACCAGCAAGACAGGGATAGACTACGAGCAGTACTTC; CDR3 length: 14; V gene: TRBV15; clone size: NA; D gene: TRBD1; J gene: TRBJ2-7
CDR3 protein: CASRGGDTQYF; CDR3 DNA: TGTGCCAGCAGAGGTGGGGATACGCAGTATTTT; CDR3 length: 11; V gene: TRBV9; clone size: NA; D gene: NA; J gene: TRBJ2-3
CDR3 protein: CSVLGGQETQYF; CDR3 DNA: TGCAGCGTCCTGGGGGGCCAAGAGACCCAGTACTTC; CDR3 length: 12; V gene: TRBV29-1; clone size: NA; D gene: NA; J gene: TRBJ2-5
CDR3 protein: CASGINNYGYTF; CDR3 DNA: TGTGCCAGCGGCATTAATAACTATGGCTACACCTTC; CDR3 length: 12; V gene: TRBV27; clone size: NA; D gene: NA; J gene: TRBJ1-2
CDR3 protein: CASSFPGGAKTQYF; CDR3 DNA: TGTGCCAGCAGCTTCCCAGGGGGCGCAAAGACCCAGTACTTC; CDR3 length: 14; V gene: TRBV5-6; clone size: few; D gene: TRBD1; J gene: TRBJ2-5
CDR3 protein: CASNEGRRVTDTQYF; CDR3 DNA: TGTGCCAGCAACGAAGGCAGGCGAGTTACAGATACGCAGTATTTT; CDR3 length: 15; V gene: TRBV6-1; clone size: NA; D gene: NA; J gene: TRBJ2-3
CDR3 protein: CASSSTAPEQYF; CDR3 DNA: TGTGCCAGCAGCTCGACAGCCCCTGAGCAGTACTTC; CDR3 length: 12; V gene: TRBV7-8; clone size: NA; D gene: NA; J gene: TRBJ2-7
CDR3 protein: CASSLSRREAFF; CDR3 DNA: TGTGCCAGCAGCTTAAGTCGCCGGGAAGCTTTCTTT; CDR3 length: 12; V gene: TRBV13; clone size: NA; D gene: NA; J gene: TRBJ1-1
CDR3 protein: CAWSDVRHLIF; CDR3 DNA: TGTGCCTGGAGTGATGTTAGGCACCTTATCTTT; CDR3 length: 11; V gene: TRBV30; clone size: NA; D gene: NA; J gene: TRBJ1-1
CDR3 protein: CASCSGGVQPQHF; CDR3 DNA: TGTGCCAGTTGTAGCGGGGGAGTTCAGCCCCAGCATTTT; CDR3 length: 13; V gene: TRBV19; clone size: few; D gene: NA; J gene: TRBJ1-5
CDR3 protein: CSVYGTGANVLTF; CDR3 DNA: TGCAGCGTTTACGGTACTGGGGCCAACGTCCTGACTTTC; CDR3 length: 13; V gene: TRBV29-1; clone size: few; D gene: NA; J gene: TRBJ2-6
CDR3 protein: CARRSRGVDEQYF; CDR3 DNA: TGCGCCAGACGGTCCAGGGGGGTCGACGAGCAGTACTTC; CDR3 length: 13; V gene: TRBV23-1; clone size: NA; D gene: NA; J gene: TRBJ2-7
CDR3 protein: CAWSLGQGNTEAFF; CDR3 DNA: TGTGCCTGGAGTTTGGGACAAGGGAACACTGAAGCTTTCTTT; CDR3 length: 14; V gene: TRBV30; clone size: NA; D gene: NA; J gene: TRBJ1-1
CDR3 protein: CASSLRSTYEQYF; CDR3 DNA: TGTGCCAGCAGCTTACGATCGACCTACGAGCAGTACTTC; CDR3 length: 13; V gene: TRBV13; clone size: NA; D gene: NA; J gene: TRBJ2-7
CDR3 protein: CATSSRAAPYNEQFF; CDR3 DNA: TGTGCCACCAGCTCCCGGGCCGCCCCTTACAATGAGCAGTTCTTC; CDR3 length: 15; V gene: TRBV15; clone size: NA; D gene: NA; J gene: TRBJ2-1
CDR3 protein: CASSSRTGNYGYTF; CDR3 DNA: TGTGCCAGCAGTTCTCGGACAGGGAACTATGGCTACACCTTC; CDR3 length: 14; V gene: TRBV13; clone size: NA; D gene: TRBD1; J gene: TRBJ1-2
CDR3 protein: CSGRSNTQYF; CDR3 DNA: TGCAGCGGCAGGTCGAATACGCAGTATTTT; CDR3 length: 10; V gene: TRBV29-1; clone size: few; D gene: NA; J gene: TRBJ2-3
CDR3 protein: CAWETVAEAFF; CDR3 DNA: TGTGCCTGGGAGACAGTCGCTGAAGCTTTCTTT; CDR3 length: 11; V gene: TRBV30; clone size: few; D gene: NA; J gene: TRBJ1-1
CDR3 protein: CASSPDNYGYTF; CDR3 DNA: TGTGCCAGCAGTCCTGATAACTATGGCTACACCTTC; CDR3 length: 12; V gene: TRBV11-1; clone size: once; D gene: NA; J gene: TRBJ1-2
CDR3 protein: CASSLYPGQPANTEAFF; CDR3 DNA: TGTGCCAGCAGTTTGTACCCGGGACAGCCCGCGAACACTGAAGCTTTCTTT; CDR3 length: 17; V gene: TRBV28; clone size: NA; D gene: TRBD1; J gene: TRBJ1-1
CDR3 protein: CASSLGGPYEQYF; CDR3 DNA: TGTGCCAGCAGCTTGGGGGGGCCCTACGAGCAGTACTTC; CDR3 length: 13; V gene: TRBV5-6; clone size: once; D gene: NA; J gene: TRBJ2-7
CDR3 protein: CAWSLTGGNTEAFF; CDR3 DNA: TGTGCCTGGAGTCTTACAGGTGGGAACACTGAAGCTTTCTTT; CDR3 length: 14; V gene: TRBV30; clone size: once; D gene: NA; J gene: TRBJ1-1
CDR3 protein: CASSQVWGGGNTEAFF; CDR3 DNA: TGCGCCAGCAGCCAAGTTTGGGGGGGCGGAAACACTGAAGCTTTCTTT; CDR3 length: 16; V gene: TRBV4-3; clone size: few; D gene: NA; J gene: TRBJ1-1
CDR3 protein: CASTTSGIYNEQFF; CDR3 DNA: TGTGCCAGCACCACCAGCGGGATCTACAATGAGCAGTTCTTC; CDR3 length: 14; V gene: TRBV2; clone size: NA; D gene: TRBD2; J gene: TRBJ2-1
CDR3 protein: CASSVSEGLQPQHF; CDR3 DNA: TGTGCCAGCAGTGTTTCAGAGGGCCTTCAGCCCCAGCATTTT; CDR3 length: 14; V gene: TRBV2; clone size: NA; D gene: NA; J gene: TRBJ1-5
CDR3 protein: CASSFGDTQYF; CDR3 DNA: TGTGCCAGCAGCTTCGGAGATACGCAGTATTTT; CDR3 length: 11; V gene: TRBV7-8; clone size: NA; D gene: NA; J gene: TRBJ2-3
CDR3 protein: CASSFLGGTEAFF; CDR3 DNA: TGTGCCAGCAGCTTTCTCGGGGGAACTGAAGCTTTCTTT; CDR3 length: 13; V gene: TRBV5-8; clone size: NA; D gene: NA; J gene: TRBJ1-1